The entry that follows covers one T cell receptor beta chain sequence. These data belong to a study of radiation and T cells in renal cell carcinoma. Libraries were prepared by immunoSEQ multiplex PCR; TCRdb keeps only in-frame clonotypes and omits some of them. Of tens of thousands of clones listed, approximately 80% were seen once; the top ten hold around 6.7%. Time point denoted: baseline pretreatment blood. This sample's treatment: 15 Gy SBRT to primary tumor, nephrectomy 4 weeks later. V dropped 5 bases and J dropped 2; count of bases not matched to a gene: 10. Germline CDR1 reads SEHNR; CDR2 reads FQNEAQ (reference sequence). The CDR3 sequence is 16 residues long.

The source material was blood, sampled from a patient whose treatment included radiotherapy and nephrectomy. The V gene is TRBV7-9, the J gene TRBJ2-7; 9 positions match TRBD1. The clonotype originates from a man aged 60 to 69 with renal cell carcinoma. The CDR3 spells CASSPATGGWPYEQYF. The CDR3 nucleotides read TGTGCCAGCAGCCCAGCTACAGGGGGCTGGCCCTACGAGCAGTACTTC.